Listed below are T cell receptor beta chains from one sample, sequenced in a study of cytomegalovirus exposure and HLA in healthy donors. Sequencing was performed with immunoSEQ multiplex PCR; in TCRdb, only in-frame clones are kept and a portion is missing. Of a few hundred thousand clones listed, 90% were seen once; the top ten hold 0.3% to 0.4%. Sequencing used PBMCs. These receptors all come from a woman aged 18-30 years in good health and CMV-seronegative. CDR3s include the opening cysteine and the closing phenylalanine or tryptophan.

V gene	J gene	CDR3 protein
TRBV6-1	TRBJ1-3	CASIQGAGGNTIYF
TRBV2	TRBJ1-4	CASKREKLFF
TRBV2	TRBJ2-1	CASSDTRVNEQFF
TRBV7-3	TRBJ2-2	CASSFDRAGELFF
TRBV4-1	TRBJ1-2	CASSQDFVGGLFYGYTF
TRBV11-2	TRBJ1-2	CASSLSTGLGYTF
TRBV7-6	TRBJ1-4	CASSPGQGEFFEKLFF
TRBV19	TRBJ1-1	CASILGGPGTEAFF
TRBV27	TRBJ2-2	CASRNRQGAGTGELFF
TRBV5-4	TRBJ2-2	CASPDWNTGELFF